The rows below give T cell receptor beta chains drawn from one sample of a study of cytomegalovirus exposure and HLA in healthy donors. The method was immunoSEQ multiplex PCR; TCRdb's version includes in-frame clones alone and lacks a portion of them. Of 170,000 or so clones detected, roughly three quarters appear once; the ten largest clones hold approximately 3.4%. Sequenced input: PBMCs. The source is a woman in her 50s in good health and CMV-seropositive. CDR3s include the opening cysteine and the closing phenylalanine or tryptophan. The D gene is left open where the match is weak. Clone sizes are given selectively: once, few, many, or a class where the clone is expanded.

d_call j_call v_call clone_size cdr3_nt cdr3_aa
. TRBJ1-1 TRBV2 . TGTGCCAGCAGTAAGAGCCAGAACACTGAAGCTTTCTTT CASSKSQNTEAFF
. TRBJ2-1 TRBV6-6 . TGTGCCAGCAGTCCTAGTGGGAGGCTAGATGAGCAGTTCTTC CASSPSGRLDEQFF
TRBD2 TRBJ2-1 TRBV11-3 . TGTGCCAGCAGCTTAGCGGGACTATCCAATGAGCAGTTCTTC CASSLAGLSNEQFF
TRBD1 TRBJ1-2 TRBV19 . TGTGCCAGTAACCGACAGGGCTTGGACTATGGCTACACCTTC CASNRQGLDYGYTF
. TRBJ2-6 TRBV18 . TGTGCCAGCTCACCACCCCAGGGCTCCTCTGGGGCCAACGTCCTGACTTTC CASSPPQGSSGANVLTF
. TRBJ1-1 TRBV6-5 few TGTGCCAGCAGTCGCTCGACAGGGAACACTGAAGCTTTCTTT CASSRSTGNTEAFF
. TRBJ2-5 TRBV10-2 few TGCGCCAGCGGGGCGGGGCCGGGAGAGACCCAGTACTTC CASGAGPGETQYF
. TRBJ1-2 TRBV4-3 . TGCGCCAGCAGCCAATGGCAGGGTAGTGGGTATGGCTACACCTTC CASSQWQGSGYGYTF
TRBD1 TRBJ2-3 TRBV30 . TGTGCCTGGAACGAGGGGGCAACAGATACGCAGTATTTT CAWNEGATDTQYF
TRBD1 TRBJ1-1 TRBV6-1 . TGTGCCAGCAGTTCCCCCGGGACAGGGGGCCCTGAAGCTTTCTTT CASSSPGTGGPEAFF
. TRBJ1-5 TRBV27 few TGTGCCAGCAGTTTAGGTGGGGGGGCCAATCAGCCCCAGCATTTT CASSLGGGANQPQHF
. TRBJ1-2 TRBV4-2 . TGTGCCAGCAGCCAAGGGATCGCGGCTAACTATGGCTACACCTTC CASSQGIAANYGYTF
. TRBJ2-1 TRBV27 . TGTGCCAGCAGTGTCGCCCTTGGGACATTTTCCTACAATGAGCAGTTCTTC CASSVALGTFSYNEQFF
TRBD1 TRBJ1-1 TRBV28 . TGTGCCAGCAGTCCCCCGGGACAGGGGGCGCGGGGGAGGAACACTGAAGCTTTCTTT CASSPPGQGARGRNTEAFF
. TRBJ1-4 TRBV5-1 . TGCGCCAGCAGCTTAGTCACGGGTAGGGGTAATGAAAAACTGTTTTTT CASSLVTGRGNEKLFF
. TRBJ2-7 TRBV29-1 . TGCAGCGTCCGACATACGGCCTACGAGCAGTACTTC CSVRHTAYEQYF